This T cell receptor beta chain was sequenced in a study of cytomegalovirus exposure and HLA in healthy donors. The ends were cut back, 4 bases at V and 5 bases at J, with 11 bases in the middle. Germline CDR1 is MDHEN and CDR2 is SYDVKM. The CDR3 is made up of 13 amino acids. TCRdb's table, derived via immunoSEQ multiplex PCR, lists solely in-frame clones and lacks some. Among about 98,000 clones listed, around nine tenths were seen once. This receptor was taken from a woman aged 30 to 39 in good health and CMV-seronegative. The rearrangement links TRBV28 to TRBJ1-1; D may be TRBD1 (6 bases). Sequencing was carried out using PBMCs. The CDR3 DNA sequence: TGTGCCAGCAGTTCCCTCAGGGGAACTGAAGCTTTCTTT. The encoded protein is CASSSLRGTEAFF.